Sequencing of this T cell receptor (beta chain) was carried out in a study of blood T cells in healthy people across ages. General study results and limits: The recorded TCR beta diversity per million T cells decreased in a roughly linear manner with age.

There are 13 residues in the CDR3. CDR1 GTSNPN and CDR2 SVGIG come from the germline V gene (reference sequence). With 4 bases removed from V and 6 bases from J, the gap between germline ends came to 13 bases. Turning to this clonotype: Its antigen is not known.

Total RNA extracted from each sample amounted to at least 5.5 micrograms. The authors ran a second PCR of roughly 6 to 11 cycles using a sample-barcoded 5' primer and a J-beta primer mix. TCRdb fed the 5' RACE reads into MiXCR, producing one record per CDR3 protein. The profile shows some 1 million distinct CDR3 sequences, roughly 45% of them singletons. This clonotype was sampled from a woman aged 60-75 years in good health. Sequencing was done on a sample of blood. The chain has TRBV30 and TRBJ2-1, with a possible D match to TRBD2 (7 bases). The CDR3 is CAWKGEGRNEQFF. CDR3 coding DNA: TGTGCCTGGAAGGGGGAGGGCCGCAATGAGCAGTTCTTC. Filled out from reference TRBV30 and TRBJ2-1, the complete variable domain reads SQTIHQWPATLVQPVGSPLSLECTVEGTSNPNLYWYRQAAGRGLQLLFYSVGIGQISSEVPQNLSASRPQDRQFILSSKKLLLSDSGFYLCAWKGEGRNEQFFGPGTRLTVL.